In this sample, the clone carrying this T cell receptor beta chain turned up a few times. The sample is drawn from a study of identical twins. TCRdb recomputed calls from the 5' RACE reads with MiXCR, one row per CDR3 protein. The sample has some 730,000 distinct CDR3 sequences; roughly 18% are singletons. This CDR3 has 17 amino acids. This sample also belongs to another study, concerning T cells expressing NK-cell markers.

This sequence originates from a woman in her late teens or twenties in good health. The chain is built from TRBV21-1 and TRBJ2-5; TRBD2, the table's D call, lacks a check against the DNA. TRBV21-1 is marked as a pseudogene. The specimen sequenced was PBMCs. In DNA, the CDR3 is TGTGCCAGCACCCCCCCGCAGGCGGGAGGTGTATTGGAGACCCAGTACTTC. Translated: CASTPPQAGGVLETQYF.